This is a list of T cell receptor beta chains from one sample in a study of T cells in Graves' hyperthyroidism and ophthalmopathy. TCRdb recomputed calls from the multiplex PCR reads with MiXCR, one row per CDR3 protein. The table lists roughly 250,000 distinct CDR3 sequences, 22% of them singletons. The specimen was blood. The source of these receptors is a man aged 25 to 40 with Graves' ophthalmopathy. CDR3s include the opening cysteine and the closing phenylalanine or tryptophan. The order of the fields is V gene, J gene, CDR3 length, CDR3 protein.

v_call: TRBV11-3
j_call: TRBJ2-7
cdr3_length: 15
cdr3_aa: CASSLGLAGGREQYF

v_call: TRBV25-1
j_call: TRBJ1-1
cdr3_length: 12
cdr3_aa: CASSDRETEAFF

v_call: TRBV20-1
j_call: TRBJ2-7
cdr3_length: 14
cdr3_aa: CSATPEVAGVEQYF

v_call: TRBV2
j_call: TRBJ2-7
cdr3_length: 13
cdr3_aa: CASSDGGTSEQYF

v_call: TRBV30
j_call: TRBJ2-2
cdr3_length: 15
cdr3_aa: CAWGMLREGTGELFF

v_call: TRBV24-1
j_call: TRBJ2-2
cdr3_length: 17
cdr3_aa: CATSDQGLAANTGELFF

v_call: TRBV5-1
j_call: TRBJ1-1
cdr3_length: 17
cdr3_aa: CASSLGAGSFMNTEAFF

v_call: TRBV28
j_call: TRBJ2-7
cdr3_length: 13
cdr3_aa: CASRFGGRYEQYF

v_call: TRBV3-1
j_call: TRBJ1-1
cdr3_length: 17
cdr3_aa: CASSQVMRGSLNTEAFF

v_call: TRBV9
j_call: TRBJ1-2
cdr3_length: 15
cdr3_aa: CASSPGQGKHYGYTF

v_call: TRBV5-6
j_call: TRBJ1-2
cdr3_length: 12
cdr3_aa: CASSLAGNGYTF

v_call: TRBV2
j_call: TRBJ2-5
cdr3_length: 14
cdr3_aa: CASSEGQPTETQYF

v_call: TRBV7-9
j_call: TRBJ2-5
cdr3_length: 11
cdr3_aa: CATRGQETQYF

v_call: TRBV3-1
j_call: TRBJ2-2
cdr3_length: 15
cdr3_aa: CASSPYRGNTGELFF

v_call: TRBV12-3/TRBV12-4
j_call: TRBJ2-3
cdr3_length: 16
cdr3_aa: CASRAGDGYSTDTQYF